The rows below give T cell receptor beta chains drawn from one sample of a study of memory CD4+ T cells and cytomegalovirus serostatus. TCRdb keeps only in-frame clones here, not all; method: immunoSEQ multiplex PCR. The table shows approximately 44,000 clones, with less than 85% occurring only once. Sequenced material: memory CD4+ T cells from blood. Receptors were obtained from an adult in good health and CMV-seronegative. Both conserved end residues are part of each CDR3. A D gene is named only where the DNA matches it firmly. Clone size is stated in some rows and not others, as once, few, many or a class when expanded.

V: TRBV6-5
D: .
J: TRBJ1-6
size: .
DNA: TGTGCCAGCGGGAGTGGGAATTCACCCCTCCACTTT
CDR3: CASGSGNSPLHF

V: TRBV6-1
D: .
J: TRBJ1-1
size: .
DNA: TGTGCCAGCAGTTGGGGGCAGAACACTGAAGCTTTCTTT
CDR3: CASSWGQNTEAFF

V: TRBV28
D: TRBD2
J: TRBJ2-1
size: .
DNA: TGTGCCAGCAGTCCCGGGACTAGCGGACAAGAGCAGTTCTTC
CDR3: CASSPGTSGQEQFF

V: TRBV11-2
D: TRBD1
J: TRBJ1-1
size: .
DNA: TGTGCCAGCAGCTTAGACAGGGGGGCAGCTTTCTTT
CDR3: CASSLDRGAAFF

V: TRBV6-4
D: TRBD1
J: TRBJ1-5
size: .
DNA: TGTGCCAGCAGGGGGACAGGGTATAGCAATCAGCCCCAGCATTTT
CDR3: CASRGTGYSNQPQHF

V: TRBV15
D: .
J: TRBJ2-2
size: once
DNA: TGTGCCACCAGCAGAGATTTTAGTGACACCGGGGAGCTGTTTTTT
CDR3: CATSRDFSDTGELFF

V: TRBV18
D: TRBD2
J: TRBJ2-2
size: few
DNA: TGTGCCAGCTCACCCCAGACTAGCGGGACCGGGGAGCTGTTTTTT
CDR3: CASSPQTSGTGELFF

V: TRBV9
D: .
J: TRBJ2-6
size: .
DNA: TGTGCCAGCAGCGTAAGGGGGGGTAGTGGTCTCACCCGCTCTGGGGCCAACGTCCTGACTTTC
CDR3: CASSVRGGSGLTRSGANVLTF

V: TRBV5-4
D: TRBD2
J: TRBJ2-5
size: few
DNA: TGTGCCAGCAGCGAAGGGGGTGCGGGGGGGTTTGAGACCCAGTACTTC
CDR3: CASSEGGAGGFETQYF

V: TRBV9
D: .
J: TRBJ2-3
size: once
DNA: TGTGCCAGCAGCGTAGCAGATACGCAGTATTTT
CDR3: CASSVADTQYF

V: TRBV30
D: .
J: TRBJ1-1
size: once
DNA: TGTGCCTGGAGCTTTTTACAGGGCCAGGACACTGAAGCTTTCTTT
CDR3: CAWSFLQGQDTEAFF

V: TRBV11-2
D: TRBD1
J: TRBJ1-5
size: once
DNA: TGTGCCAGCACCGGACAGGCCGGAGAGCCCCAGCATTTT
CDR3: CASTGQAGEPQHF

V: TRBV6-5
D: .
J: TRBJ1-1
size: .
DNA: TGTGCCAGCCGATCACAGGTTACTTACACTGAAGCTTTCTTT
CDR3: CASRSQVTYTEAFF

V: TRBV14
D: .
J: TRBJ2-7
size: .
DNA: TGTGCCAGCAGCAAGTGGATAGGGGTTGACCTCCCCGAGCAGTACTTC
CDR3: CASSKWIGVDLPEQYF

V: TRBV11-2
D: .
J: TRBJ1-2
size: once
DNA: TGTGCCAGCAGCGACCTACAGTTAATCTATGGCTACACCTTC
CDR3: CASSDLQLIYGYTF

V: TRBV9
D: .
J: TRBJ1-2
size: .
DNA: TGTGCCAGCAGCGTGACCCCTTGGGACACAAATGGCTACACCTTC
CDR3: CASSVTPWDTNGYTF

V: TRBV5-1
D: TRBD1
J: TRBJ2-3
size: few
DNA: TGCGCCAGCAGCATTTCAGGGGGCGACCCAGATACGCAGTATTTT
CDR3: CASSISGGDPDTQYF

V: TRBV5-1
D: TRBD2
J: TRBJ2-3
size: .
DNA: TGCGCCAGCAGCGTCGGGAGGAGGGATACCACAGATACGCAGTATTTT
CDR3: CASSVGRRDTTDTQYF

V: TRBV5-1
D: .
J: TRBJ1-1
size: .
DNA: TGCGCCAGCAGCTTGGGCTGGCAGAACACTGAAGCTTTCTTT
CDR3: CASSLGWQNTEAFF

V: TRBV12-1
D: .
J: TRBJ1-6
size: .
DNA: TGTGCCAGCAGCCGTACCCATCGCTTCGGTAATTCACCCCTCCACTTT
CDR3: CASSRTHRFGNSPLHF

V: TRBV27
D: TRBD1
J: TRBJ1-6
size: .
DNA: TGTGCCAGCAGCATCGGGACAGACCGTTTGCGTTCACCCCTCCACTTT
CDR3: CASSIGTDRLRSPLHF

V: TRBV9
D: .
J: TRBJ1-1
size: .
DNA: TGTGCCAGCAGCGTAGTTTCGGGGTGGAACACTGAAGCTTTCTTT
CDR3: CASSVVSGWNTEAFF

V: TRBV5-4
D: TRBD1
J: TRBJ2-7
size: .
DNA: TGTGCCAGCAGCCGCGGACAGGGTCCAGAGCAGTACTTC
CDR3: CASSRGQGPEQYF

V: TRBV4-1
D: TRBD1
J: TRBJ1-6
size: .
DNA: TGCGCCAGCAGCCAAGTGCGGACAGGGGGAAATTCACCCCTCCACTTT
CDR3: CASSQVRTGGNSPLHF

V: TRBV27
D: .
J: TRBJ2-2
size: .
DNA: TGTGCCAGCAGCGGGACACCAAAAGGGGAGCTGTTTTTT
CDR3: CASSGTPKGELFF

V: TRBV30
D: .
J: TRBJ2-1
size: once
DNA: TGTGCCTGGAGTTTGACCGAGACTGAGCAGTTCTTC
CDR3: CAWSLTETEQFF

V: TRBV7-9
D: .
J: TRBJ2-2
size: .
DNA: TGTGCCAGCAGCGCCCAAATAACGTCGGGGATGAACACCGGGGAGCTGTTTTTT
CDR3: CASSAQITSGMNTGELFF

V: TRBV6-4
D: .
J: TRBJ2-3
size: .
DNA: TGTGCCACCTCGCAGGGGCACACAGATACGCAGTATTTT
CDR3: CATSQGHTDTQYF